The 23 T cell receptor beta chains in this list originate from one sample, sequenced in a study of T cells in Graves' hyperthyroidism and ophthalmopathy. Researchers took RNA transcripts and amplified the TCR beta CDR3 regions from them. A first-round RT-PCR of the TCR CDR3 used the HTBI primer set. Via MiXCR, TCRdb re-called the multiplex PCR reads, giving one row per CDR3 protein. This sample has hundreds of thousands of distinct CDR3 sequences; about 16% occur once, and the top ten carry 3.8%. What was sequenced was blood. Receptor source: a woman between 25 and 40 years old with Graves' hyperthyroidism.

This clonotype came up many times. The CDR3 DNA follows: TGTGCCAGCAGCCAGGCCCCGGGACTCCACAATGAGCAGTTCTTC. Translated: CASSQAPGLHNEQFF. The chain links TRBV11-2 to TRBJ2-1; D might be TRBD2 (6 bases). This CDR3 spans 15 amino acids. The germline V gene has CDR1 SGHAT and CDR2 FQNNGV. V lost 5 bases, J lost 5 bases, and 16 bases lay in between.

The V gene is TRBV7-9, the J gene TRBJ2-2; D possibly uses TRBD1 or TRBD2 (5 bases each). Trimming removed 0 bases at V and 0 bases at J, with 8 bases between. The CDR3 covers 16 residues. From germline, CDR1 is SEHNR and CDR2 FQNEAQ (reference sequence). As DNA, the CDR3 is TGTGCCAGCAGCTTAGCTGGGACGCCGAACACCGGGGAGCTGTTTTTT. Its translation is CASSLAGTPNTGELFF.

There are many counts of this clonotype. This chain connects TRBV2 to TRBJ1-4; tentative D call: TRBD1 (6 bases). This CDR3 contains 15 residues. Germline V gene lookup returns CDR1 SNHLY and CDR2 FYNNEI. V was trimmed by 5 bases and J by 8 bases, leaving 18 bases between them. The CDR3 reads CASSLLGQKGEKLFF. Written as DNA, the CDR3 is TGTGCCAGCAGTTTACTAGGACAGAAGGGCGAAAAACTGTTTTTT. The whole variable domain, filled in from reference TRBV2 and TRBJ1-4, reads EPEVTQTPSHQVTQMGQEVILRCVPISNHLYFYWYRQILGQKVEFLVSFYNNEISEKSEIFDDQFSVERPDGSNFTLKIRSTKLEDSAMYFCASSLLGQKGEKLFFGSGTQLSVL.

In its sample, this clonotype was seen many times. The V and J genes are TRBV10-3 and TRBJ1-1; D call uncertain. The V end was cut by 0 bases, the J end by 0 bases, with 8 bases between. The CDR3 sequence is 15 residues long. CDR1 and CDR2 (germline): ENHRY, SYGVKD. The CDR3 loop is CAISESSSMNTEAFF. The CDR3 bases are TGTGCCATCAGTGAGTCGAGCAGCATGAACACTGAAGCTTTCTTT.

This clonotype was seen a single time. The gene calls are TRBV6-1 and TRBJ1-1; TRBD1 aligns across 9 bases. CDR1 and CDR2 from the germline V gene are MNHNS and SASEGT. V shed 8 bases, J shed 6 bases, and the junction held 7 bases outside the gene matches. The CDR3 runs 13 residues. The CDR3 sequence: CASAIRQGAEAFF. CDR3 nucleotide sequence: TGTGCCAGCGCCATAAGACAGGGGGCTGAAGCTTTCTTT.

This clonotype was observed a few times. V is TRBV27 and J is TRBJ1-5, with TRBD1 identical over 9 bases. The germline gives CDR1 MNHEY, CDR2 SMNVEV (reference sequence). The CDR3 is made up of 15 amino acids. The ends lost 3 bases at V and 9 bases at J; junction bases unmatched: 9. The CDR3 DNA reads TGTGCCAGCAGTTTTGGGACAGGGCCTAAGTGGCCCCAGCATTTT. It specifies CASSFGTGPKWPQHF.

This clonotype was seen repeatedly, ten times or more. The chain employs TRBV6-1 and TRBJ1-2; 7 nucleotides agree with TRBD1. CDR1 and CDR2 from the germline V gene are MNHNS and SASEGT. There are 14 residues in the CDR3. V was clipped by 7 bases and J by 4 bases; unmatched bases: 9. The CDR3 DNA sequence: TGTGCCAGCAACTTAGGACAGGCCTTCTATGGCTACACCTTC. Its translation is CASNLGQAFYGYTF.

This clonotype was detected ten times or more. The chain is built from TRBV13 and TRBJ2-1; 8 nucleotides line up with TRBD2. After removal of 5 bases from V and 5 bases from J, the junction contained 8 bases not matched to a gene. Germline V gives CDR1 PRHDT, CDR2 FYEKMQ (reference sequence). The CDR3 sequence is 15 residues long. The CDR3: CASSAQSGSHNEQFF. The CDR3 DNA reads TGTGCCAGCAGCGCCCAAAGCGGGAGTCACAATGAGCAGTTCTTC. The full variable domain, rest sourced from reference TRBV13 and TRBJ2-1, is AAGVIQSPRHLIKEKRETATLKCYPIPRHDTVYWYQQGPGQDPQFLISFYEKMQSDKGSIPDRFSAQQFSDYHSELNMSSLELGDSALYFCASSAQSGSHNEQFFGPGTRLTVL.

This chain uses TRBV7-9 with TRBJ2-1; tentative D call: TRBD1 (6 bases). The CDR3 is made up of 15 amino acids. The V gene's germline CDR1 is SEHNR and CDR2 FQNEAQ (reference sequence). Trimming pared 5 bases from V and 5 bases from J, leaving 16 bases between. The CDR3 loop reads CASSPGQPGDNEQFF. The CDR3 region has the DNA TGTGCCAGCAGCCCCGGACAGCCCGGGGACAATGAGCAGTTCTTC.

The chain uses TRBV5-5 and TRBJ2-7; no reliable D call. Germline V gives CDR1 SGHKS, CDR2 YYEKEE (reference sequence). V was pared by 0 bases and J by 1 base, with 14 bases between. The CDR3 totals 16 residues. CDR3 in amino acids: CASSLGLGLDSYEQYF. The CDR3 DNA reads TGTGCCAGCAGCTTGGGTTTAGGTCTTGATTCCTACGAGCAGTACTTC.

This clonotype was observed a handful of times. The gene calls are TRBV7-8 and TRBJ2-5; D call uncertain. Trimming shortened V by 5 bases and J by 1 base, and 11 bases separated the two germline ends. Germline V CDR1 and CDR2: SGHVS, FQNEAQ. This CDR3 contains 14 residues. The DNA of the CDR3 is TGTGCCAGCAGCCCTTGGGGAATCCAAGAGACCCAGTACTTC. Protein product: CASSPWGIQETQYF.

J is TRBJ2-1 and V is TRBV9; 7 bases are a match to TRBD2. V lost 4 bases to trimming and J lost 9 bases; unmatched junction nucleotides: 13. The germline CDR1 and CDR2 sequences are SGDLS and YYNGEE. The CDR3 extends over 15 amino acids. The CDR3 nucleotides read TGTGCCAGCAGCTCCCCCGGGAGGCCACGGAGTGAGCAGTTCTTC. Amino acid sequence: CASSSPGRPRSEQFF.

This chain uses TRBV7-3 with TRBJ1-2; tentative D call: TRBD1 (5 bases). This CDR3 has 14 residues. V shed 1 base and J shed 5 bases, with 11 bases lying between them. Germline V gives CDR1 SGHTA, CDR2 FQGTGA. The CDR3 loop reads CASSLMATDYGYTF. The CDR3 nucleotides are TGTGCCAGCAGCTTAATGGCGACAGATTATGGCTACACCTTC.

This clonotype has a count of ten or more. V is TRBV4-1 and J is TRBJ2-3; TRBD1 aligns across 8 bases. CDR3 length equals 14 residues. Germline V lookup: CDR1 MGHRA, CDR2 YSYEKL. V shed 0 bases and J 7 bases; nucleotides not matched to a gene: 3. CDR3 amino acids: CASSQEGQAYTQYF. The CDR3 nucleotides read TGCGCCAGCAGCCAAGAGGGACAGGCTTATACGCAGTATTTT.

V is TRBV11-2 and J is TRBJ2-5; D ambiguous. Trimming took off 5 bases at V and 4 bases at J, with 14 bases between the two ends. CDR1 and CDR2 (germline): SGHAT, FQNNGV. This CDR3 region has 14 residues. The CDR3: CASSAFVRSETQYF. CDR3 bases: TGTGCCAGCAGCGCGTTCGTTAGGTCAGAGACCCAGTACTTC.

The rearrangement links TRBV4-1 to TRBJ1-4; D is ambiguous. V gave up 3 bases and J gave up 0 bases, with 8 bases separating them. Germline V gene lookup returns CDR1 MGHRA and CDR2 YSYEKL. The length of the CDR3 is 15 residues. The CDR3 here is CASSQYIATNEKLFF. Written as DNA, the CDR3 is TGCGCCAGCAGCCAGTACATTGCAACTAATGAAAAACTGTTTTTT.

The chain links TRBV10-3 to TRBJ2-1; TRBD2 agrees at 14 bases. The germline V gene has CDR1 ENHRY and CDR2 SYGVKD. The CDR3 is made up of 13 amino acids. V lost 8 bases and J lost 6; bases outside the gene matches: 0. CDR3 nucleotides: TGTGCCATCGGACTAGCGGGAGGCAATGAGCAGTTCTTC. Translation gives CAIGLAGGNEQFF.

A few counts support this clonotype. The chain has TRBV5-4 and TRBJ2-5, with a weak D call TRBD2 (7 bases). Trimming took off 4 bases at V and 1 base at J, with 17 bases between the two ends. Germline V CDR1 and CDR2: SGHNT, YYREEE (reference sequence). The CDR3 extends over 16 amino acids. CDR3 region: CASSHAGAQVQETQYF. DNA of the CDR3: TGTGCCAGCAGCCATGCGGGGGCGCAGGTCCAAGAGACCCAGTACTTC.

This clonotype was detected a few times. The V call is TRBV7-9, the J call TRBJ2-1; 9 bases agree with TRBD1. V lost 4 bases, J lost 9 bases, and 7 bases stayed unmatched. Germline CDR1 and CDR2: SEHNR and FQNEAQ (reference sequence). The CDR3 is 14 residues long. CDR3 bases: TGTGCCAGCAGCTCCACCGGGACAGGGAGTGAGCAGTTCTTC. As protein: CASSSTGTGSEQFF.

This clonotype was seen repeatedly, ten times or more. The gene calls are TRBV20-1 and TRBJ2-7, with D perhaps TRBD1 or TRBD2 (6 bases each). The V gene's germline CDR1 is DFQATT and CDR2 SNEGSKA (reference sequence). V lost 7 bases, J lost 1 base, and 14 bases lay in between. CDR3 length: 13 residues. CDR3 DNA sequence: TGCAGTGGGAGAGGGGGGTGGTCCTACGAGCAGTACTTC. Translating gives CSGRGGWSYEQYF.

The chain joins TRBV6-5 to TRBJ2-5; D remains unclear. Trimming stripped 0 bases from V and 1 base from J, with 9 bases between. The CDR3 spans 15 residues. The germline gives CDR1 MNHEY, CDR2 SVGAGI. The CDR3 DNA sequence: TGTGCCAGCAGTTACTCCTTAGGATCCCAAGAGACCCAGTACTTC. Translating gives CASSYSLGSQETQYF.

This clonotype was recorded a few times. The chain joins TRBV3-1 to TRBJ1-1; 8 nucleotides align to TRBD1. This CDR3 is 19 amino acids long. Germline trimming cut 0 bases from V and 4 bases from J; bases unmatched to any gene: 16. CDR1 is LGHDT, CDR2 YNNKEL, per germline (reference sequence). CDR3 DNA sequence: TGTGCCAGCAGCCAAGATCAGGGTGCCGGGACAGGTAATTGCACTGAAGCTTTCTTT. This codes for CASSQDQGAGTGNCTEAFF.

V gene TRBV19 combines with J gene TRBJ2-4; tentatively, D is TRBD1 or TRBD2 (5 bases each). CDR1 is LNHDA and CDR2 is SQIVND in the germline V gene (reference sequence). The CDR3 runs 16 residues. Trimming took off 7 bases at V and 0 bases at J, with 16 bases between the two ends. The CDR3 DNA is TGTGCCAGTACTACACTGGGGGTGGGAGCCAAAAACATTCAGTACTTC. This translates into CASTTLGVGAKNIQYF.